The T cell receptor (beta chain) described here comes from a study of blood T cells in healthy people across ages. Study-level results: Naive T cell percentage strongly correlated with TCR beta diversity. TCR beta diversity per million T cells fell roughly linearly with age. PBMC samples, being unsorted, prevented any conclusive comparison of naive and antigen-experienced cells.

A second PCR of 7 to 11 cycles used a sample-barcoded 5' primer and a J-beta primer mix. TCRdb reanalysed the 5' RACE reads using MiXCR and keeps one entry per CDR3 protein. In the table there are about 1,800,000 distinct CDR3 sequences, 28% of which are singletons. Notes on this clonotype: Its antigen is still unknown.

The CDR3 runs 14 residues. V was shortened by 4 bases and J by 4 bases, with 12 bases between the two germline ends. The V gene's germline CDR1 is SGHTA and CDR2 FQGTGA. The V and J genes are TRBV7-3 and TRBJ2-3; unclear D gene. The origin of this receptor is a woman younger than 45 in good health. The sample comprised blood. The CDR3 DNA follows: TGTGCCAGCAGCTCGACCGTGAGTGCAGATACGCAGTATTTT. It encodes CASSSTVSADTQYF.